One sample yielded the 20 T cell receptor beta chains listed below, sequenced in a study of PD-1 blockade in classical Hodgkin lymphoma. The assay was immunoSEQ multiplex PCR, and TCRdb's table has in-frame clones only and misses some. The sample has almost 100,000 clones, 80% to 95% seen once; the top ten hold 2.5% to 3.5%. Relapses following autologous stem cell transplantation were seen in all patients, with brentuximab vedotin exposure varying. Source: peripheral blood mononuclear cells (PBMCs), taken at baseline. Every receptor here comes from a human donor with classical Hodgkin lymphoma.

The V call is TRBV19, the J call TRBJ1-4; TRBD1 might be the D (5 bases). Trimming pared 5 bases from V and 4 bases from J, leaving 11 bases between. From germline, CDR1 is LNHDA and CDR2 SQIVND (reference sequence). The CDR3 covers 14 residues. The CDR3 sequence is CASSDLGGNEKLFF. The CDR3 coding sequence is TGTGCCAGTAGTGACCTCGGGGGTAATGAAAAACTGTTTTTT.

This chain connects TRBV25-1 to TRBJ2-7, with TRBD2 as a possible D gene (6 bases). Germline assignment: CDR1 MGHDK and CDR2 SYGVNS. The V gene lost 8 bases and the J gene lost 3 bases, with 23 bases spanning the gap. The CDR3 loop spans 16 amino acids. The CDR3 sequence: CASARLSGVAVYEQYF. The CDR3 region has the DNA TGTGCCAGCGCACGTCTTTCGGGAGTCGCCGTCTACGAGCAGTACTTC.

J is TRBJ2-1 and V is TRBV6-6; 7 bases match TRBD1. V lost 2 bases to trimming and J lost 8 bases; unmatched junction nucleotides: 6. CDR1 MNHNY and CDR2 SVGAGI come from the germline V gene (reference sequence). The CDR3 is 14 residues long. The CDR3 DNA sequence: TGTGCCAGCAGTTACAGGGGGCGTAACGATGAGCAGTTCTTC. It encodes CASSYRGRNDEQFF.

The rearrangement joins TRBV30 to TRBJ1-5; TRBD1 aligns across 7 bases. Germline values: CDR1 GTSNPN, CDR2 SVGIG (reference sequence). The CDR3 spans 14 residues. Trimming removed 2 bases from V and 3 bases from J; junction bases left unmatched: 4. The CDR3 is CAWSMGQINQPQHF. In DNA, the CDR3 is TGTGCCTGGAGTATGGGACAGATCAATCAGCCCCAGCATTTT.

The V and J genes are TRBV25-1 and TRBJ2-6; D is ambiguous. The CDR3 extends over 16 amino acids. Trimming took 8 bases from V and 0 from J, leaving 14 bases between them. CDR1 is MGHDK and CDR2 is SYGVNS in the germline V gene. CDR3 nucleotide sequence: TGTGCCAGCGCAAGCACGGCCGTCTCTGGGGCCAACGTCCTGACTTTC. This translates into CASASTAVSGANVLTF.

J is TRBJ1-1 and V is TRBV5-4; 11 bases match TRBD1. Trimming at V came to 0 bases and at J to 5 bases, leaving 3 bases not matched to a gene. Looked up from germline, CDR1 is SGHNT and CDR2 is YYREEE (reference sequence). This CDR3 has 15 amino acids. CDR3 loop: CASSLAGTGGTEAFF. The DNA of the CDR3 is TGTGCCAGCAGCTTGGCCGGGACAGGGGGAACTGAAGCTTTCTTT. Filled out from reference TRBV5-4 and TRBJ1-1, the complete variable domain reads ETGVTQSPTHLIKTRGQQVTLRCSSQSGHNTVSWYQQALGQGPQFIFQYYREEENGRGNFPPRFSGLQFPNYSSELNVNALELDDSALYLCASSLAGTGGTEAFFGQGTRLTVV.

Only one count was recorded for this clone. V is TRBV18 and J is TRBJ2-1, with D unresolved. The CDR3 sequence is 13 residues long. The ends were cut back, 4 bases at V and 7 bases at J, with 11 bases in the middle. Germline CDR1 and CDR2: KGHSH and LQKENI. The CDR3 nucleotides are TGTGCCAGCTCACAATCTTTCAGGAATGAGCAGTTCTTC. This encodes CASSQSFRNEQFF.

The chain links TRBV10-1 to TRBJ2-3; no definite D call. CDR3 length: 13 residues. V was trimmed by 3 bases and J by 3 bases, leaving 7 bases between them. Germline loops: CDR1 WNHNN, CDR2 SYGVQD (reference sequence). The CDR3 DNA is TGCGCCAGCAGTGACCCTCAGACAGATACGCAGTATTTT. It codes for CASSDPQTDTQYF.

The genes are TRBV9 and TRBJ2-3; 16 bases are shared with TRBD2. Germline V gives CDR1 SGDLS, CDR2 YYNGEE. The CDR3 has 18 residues. With V trimmed by 3 bases and J by 6 bases, 10 bases remained unmatched. The CDR3 DNA sequence: TGTGCCAGCAGCGGGGGACCGGGACTAGCGGGAGGGCTGGATACGCAGTATTTT. It translates to CASSGGPGLAGGLDTQYF.

The chain is built from TRBV28 and TRBJ2-3; D is uncertain. CDR3 length: 16 amino acids. V was shortened by 2 bases and J by 2 bases, with 14 bases between the two germline ends. The germline CDR1 and CDR2 sequences are MDHEN and SYDVKM. CDR3 sequence: CASSLTRSTITDTQYF. CDR3 in DNA: TGTGCCAGCAGTTTAACCCGTTCGACAATCACAGATACGCAGTATTTT.

This clone was observed once. V gene TRBV5-1 combines with J gene TRBJ1-2; D not resolved. Trimming took off 0 bases at V and 4 bases at J, with 13 bases between the two ends. CDR3 length: 15 residues. The germline CDR1 and CDR2 sequences are SGHRS and YFSETQ. Here the CDR3 DNA reads TGCGCCAGCAGCTTGGTTGGAGGGCCACCCTATGGCTACACCTTC. This gives the protein CASSLVGGPPYGYTF. The full variable domain, with the rest looked up from reference TRBV5-1 and TRBJ1-2, is KAGVTQTPRYLIKTRGQQVTLSCSPISGHRSVSWYQQTPGQGLQFLFEYFSETQRNKGNFPGRFSGRQFSNSRSEMNVSTLELGDSALYLCASSLVGGPPYGYTFGSGTRLTVV.

The chain has TRBV10-3 and TRBJ2-1; unclear D gene. The germline gives CDR1 ENHRY, CDR2 SYGVKD. CDR3 length: 11 amino acids. The V end was cut by 2 bases, the J end by 11 bases, with 7 bases between. CDR3 bases: TGTGCCATCAGTGAGGAGGCGAAGCAGTTCTTC. Encoded protein: CAISEEAKQFF.

This chain uses TRBV16 with TRBJ1-4; weak D call: TRBD1 (6 bases). CDR3 length: 15 amino acids. Looked up from germline, CDR1 is KGHSY and CDR2 is FQNENV. Trimming removed 0 bases at V and 4 bases at J, with 9 bases between. The CDR3 DNA is TGTGCCAGCAGCCAATCTTCCAGGGGTAATGAAAAACTGTTTTTT. Protein sequence: CASSQSSRGNEKLFF.

The chain carries TRBV27 and TRBJ1-1, with D possibly matching TRBD1 (5 bases). This CDR3 is built from 15 residues. Trimming removed 5 bases at V and 4 bases at J, with 17 bases between. Germline CDR1 and CDR2: MNHEY and SMNVEV (reference sequence). This CDR3 reads CASSLRTVRGTEAFF. The CDR3 DNA reads as TGTGCCAGCAGTCTACGGACGGTGAGGGGCACTGAAGCTTTCTTT.

The rearrangement uses TRBV7-9 and TRBJ2-7; D gene uncertain. The CDR3 spans 15 residues. Trimming took 2 bases from V and 2 from J, leaving 13 bases between them. Germline V gives CDR1 SEHNR, CDR2 FQNEAQ (reference sequence). The chain's CDR3 is CASSLPLGRTYEQYF. The DNA of the CDR3 is TGTGCCAGCAGCTTACCGCTCGGACGGACCTACGAGCAGTACTTC.

The chain is built from TRBV28 and TRBJ1-6; 12 bases match TRBD1. Losses at the gene ends were 5 bases for V and 10 bases for J; bases not matched to a gene: 12. This CDR3 is 17 amino acids long. CDR1 MDHEN and CDR2 SYDVKM come from the germline V gene. The CDR3 protein is CASSPPGQGALWSPLHF. The CDR3 DNA follows: TGTGCCAGCAGTCCACCGGGACAGGGGGCCTTGTGGTCACCCCTCCACTTT. Based on the CDR3 plus reference TRBV28 and TRBJ1-6, the full variable domain is DVKVTQSSRYLVKRTGEKVFLECVQDMDHENMFWYRQDPGLGLRLIYFSYDVKMKEKGDIPEGYSVSREKKERFSLILESASTNQTSMYLCASSPPGQGALWSPLHFGNGTRLTVT.

This chain uses TRBV28 with TRBJ2-1; 14 bases line up with TRBD2. The CDR3 covers 16 residues. CDR1 and CDR2 (germline): MDHEN, SYDVKM. With 7 bases clipped from V and 7 bases from J, the junction kept 9 bases outside the gene matches. The CDR3 DNA reads TGTGCCAGCAACTGGGGACTAGCGGGAGTTATGAATGAGCAGTTCTTC. Its protein product is CASNWGLAGVMNEQFF.

The genes are TRBV29-1 and TRBJ2-5, with a weak D call TRBD1 (6 bases). The germline gives CDR1 SQVTM, CDR2 ANQGSEA. The CDR3 has 14 residues. Trimming shortened V by 4 bases and J by 5 bases, and 17 bases separated the two germline ends. The CDR3 is CSVASGASGETQYF. The CDR3 coding sequence is TGCAGCGTTGCTTCAGGGGCCTCGGGGGAGACCCAGTACTTC.

The V and J genes are TRBV19 and TRBJ1-3; D is unresolved. Germline loops: CDR1 LNHDA, CDR2 SQIVND (reference sequence). V was trimmed by 3 bases and J by 0 bases, leaving 6 bases between them. This CDR3 has 14 residues. The CDR3 sequence: CASSMYSSGNTIYF. CDR3 nucleotide sequence: TGTGCCAGTAGTATGTACAGCTCTGGAAACACCATATATTTT.

The rearrangement links TRBV20-1 to TRBJ2-3; D is unclear. V dropped 3 bases and J dropped 6 bases, with 7 bases sitting between them. The CDR3 spans 11 residues. Germline values: CDR1 DFQATT, CDR2 SNEGSKA (reference sequence). CDR3 amino acids: CSARSKDTQYF. CDR3 in DNA: TGCAGTGCTAGGTCGAAGGATACGCAGTATTTT.